The entry that follows covers one T cell receptor beta chain sequence. Its antigen is still unknown. Germline V gives CDR1 WNHNN, CDR2 SYGVQD (reference sequence). The CDR3 spans 13 residues. The junction had 8 bases not matched to a gene; V was cut back by 6 bases and J by 7 bases. A multiplex PCR was run with 60 Vbeta primers and 13 Jbeta primers. Sequenced by immunoSEQ multiplex PCR; TCRdb stores in-frame clones only, minus some. The sample shows more than 200,000 clones, approximately 80% of them seen only once. These data belong to a study of cytomegalovirus exposure and HLA in healthy donors. Findings of the study overall: A further, later analysis showed that HLA-associated TCR beta chains (compared with equally common others) were more clonally expanded.

The material sequenced was PBMCs. This rearrangement joins TRBV10-1 to TRBJ2-7; the match to TRBD2 covers 8 bases. This receptor was taken from a girl aged 2-9 years in good health and CMV-seronegative. CDR3 amino acids: CASSPSGSGEQYF. In DNA form, the CDR3 reads TGCGCCAGCAGCCCCAGCGGGAGCGGTGAGCAGTACTTC.